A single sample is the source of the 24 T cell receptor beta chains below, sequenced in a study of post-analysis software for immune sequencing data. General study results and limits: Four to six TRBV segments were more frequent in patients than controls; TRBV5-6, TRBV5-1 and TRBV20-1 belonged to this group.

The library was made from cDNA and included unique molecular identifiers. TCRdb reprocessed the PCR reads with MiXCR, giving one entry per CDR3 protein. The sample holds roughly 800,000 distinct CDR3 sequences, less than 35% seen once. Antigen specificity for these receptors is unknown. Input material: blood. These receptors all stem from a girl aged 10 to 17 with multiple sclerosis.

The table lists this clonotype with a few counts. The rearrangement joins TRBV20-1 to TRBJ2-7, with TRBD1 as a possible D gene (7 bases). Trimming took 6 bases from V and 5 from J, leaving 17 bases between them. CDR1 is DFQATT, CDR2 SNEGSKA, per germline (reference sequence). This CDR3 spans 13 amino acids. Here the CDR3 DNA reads TGCAGTGCCGGGGGACAGAATACCCACGAGCAGTACTTC. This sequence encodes CSAGGQNTHEQYF.

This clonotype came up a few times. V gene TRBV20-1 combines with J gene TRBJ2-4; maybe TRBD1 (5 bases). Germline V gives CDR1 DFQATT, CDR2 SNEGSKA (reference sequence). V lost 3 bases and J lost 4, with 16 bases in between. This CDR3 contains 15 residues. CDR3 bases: TGCAGTGCTAGTCTAAGACAGACCCCTAAAAACATTCAGTACTTC. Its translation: CSASLRQTPKNIQYF.

For the CDR3, the DNA is TGCGCCAGCAGCCAAGGAGGGCGGTCCTACGAGCAGTACTTC. Protein sequence: CASSQGGRSYEQYF. This chain links TRBV4-3 with TRBJ2-7; possibly TRBD2 for D (5 bases). The CDR3 is 14 residues long. Trimming removed 1 base from V and 1 base from J, with 8 bases in between. Germline CDR1 reads LGHNA; CDR2 reads YSLEER.

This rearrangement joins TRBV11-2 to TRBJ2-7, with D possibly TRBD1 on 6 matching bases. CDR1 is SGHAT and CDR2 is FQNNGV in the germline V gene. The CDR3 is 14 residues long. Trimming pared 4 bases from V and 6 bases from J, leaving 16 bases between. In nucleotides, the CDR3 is TGTGCCAGCAGCTCATTCGACAGGTCCCGCGAGCAGTACTTC. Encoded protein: CASSSFDRSREQYF.

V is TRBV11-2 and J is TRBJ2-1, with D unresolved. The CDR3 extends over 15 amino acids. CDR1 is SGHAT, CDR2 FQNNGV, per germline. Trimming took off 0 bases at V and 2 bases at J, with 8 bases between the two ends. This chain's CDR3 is CASSLDLMTYNEQFF. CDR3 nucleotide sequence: TGTGCCAGCAGCTTAGACCTCATGACCTACAATGAGCAGTTCTTC.

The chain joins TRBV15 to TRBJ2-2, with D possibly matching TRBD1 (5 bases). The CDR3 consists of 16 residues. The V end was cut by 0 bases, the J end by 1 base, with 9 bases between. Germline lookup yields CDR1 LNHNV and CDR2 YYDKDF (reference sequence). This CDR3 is CATSREAGRNTGELFF. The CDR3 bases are TGTGCCACCAGCAGAGAGGCAGGGCGGAACACCGGGGAGCTGTTTTTT.

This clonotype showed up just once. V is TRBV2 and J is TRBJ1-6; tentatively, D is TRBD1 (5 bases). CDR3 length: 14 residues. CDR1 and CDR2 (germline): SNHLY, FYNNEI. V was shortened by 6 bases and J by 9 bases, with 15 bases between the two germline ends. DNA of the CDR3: TGTGCCAGCAGGGAAATAGGCAGGGCTTCACCCCTCCACTTT. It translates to CASREIGRASPLHF. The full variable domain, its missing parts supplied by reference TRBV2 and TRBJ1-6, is EPEVTQTPSHQVTQMGQEVILRCVPISNHLYFYWYRQILGQKVEFLVSFYNNEISEKSEIFDDQFSVERPDGSNFTLKIRSTKLEDSAMYFCASREIGRASPLHFGNGTRLTVT.

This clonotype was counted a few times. Here the CDR3 reads CASSSRWVAVGANEQFF. The CDR3 DNA is TGTGCCAGCAGCTCCCGTTGGGTAGCGGTAGGGGCCAATGAGCAGTTCTTC. This rearrangement joins TRBV11-2 to TRBJ2-1; possible D gene TRBD2, 6 bases. The CDR3 covers 17 residues. Trimming cost V 4 bases and J 6 bases, with 22 bases left between them. CDR1 and CDR2 from the germline V gene are SGHAT and FQNNGV.

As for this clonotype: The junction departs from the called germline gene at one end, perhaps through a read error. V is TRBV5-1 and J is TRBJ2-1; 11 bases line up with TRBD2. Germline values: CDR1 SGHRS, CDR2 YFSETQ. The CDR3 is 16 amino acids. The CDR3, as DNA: TGCACCAGCAGCTTGGCCACTAGCGGGAGTCGTAATGAGCAGTTCTTC. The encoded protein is CTSSLATSGSRNEQFF.

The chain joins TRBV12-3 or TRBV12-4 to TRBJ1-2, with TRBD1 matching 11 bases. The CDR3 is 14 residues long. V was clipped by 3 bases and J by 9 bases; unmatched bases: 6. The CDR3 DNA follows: TGTGCCAGCAGTTTTTCTCGGACAGGGGGCAGCTACACCTTC. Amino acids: CASSFSRTGGSYTF.

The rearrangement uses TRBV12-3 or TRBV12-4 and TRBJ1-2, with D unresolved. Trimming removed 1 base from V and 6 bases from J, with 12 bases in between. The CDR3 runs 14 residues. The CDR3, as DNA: TGTGCCAGCAGTTTAGGAGGCAGTCAACATGGCTACACCTTC. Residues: CASSLGGSQHGYTF.

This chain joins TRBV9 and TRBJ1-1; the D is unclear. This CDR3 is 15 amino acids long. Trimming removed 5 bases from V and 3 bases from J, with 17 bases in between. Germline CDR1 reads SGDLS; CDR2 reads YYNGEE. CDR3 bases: TGTGCCAGCAGGGGAGAAGGCACTGATCACACTGAAGCTTTCTTT. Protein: CASRGEGTDHTEAFF. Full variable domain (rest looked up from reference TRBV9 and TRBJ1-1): DSGVTQTPKHLITATGQRVTLRCSPRSGDLSVYWYQQSLDQGLQFLIQYYNGEERAKGNILERFSAQQFPDLHSELNLSSLELGDSALYFCASRGEGTDHTEAFFGQGTRLTVV.

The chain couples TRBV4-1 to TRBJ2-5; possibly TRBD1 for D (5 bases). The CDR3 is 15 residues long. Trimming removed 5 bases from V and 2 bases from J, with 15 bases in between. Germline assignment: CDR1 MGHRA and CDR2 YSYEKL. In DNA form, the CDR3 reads TGCGCCAGCAGCGGGTACGTTGGGGCTCAAGAGACCCAGTACTTC. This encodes CASSGYVGAQETQYF.

The CDR3 sequence is CSALGSDSGNTIYF. The CDR3 nucleotides are TGCAGTGCTCTGGGCAGCGACTCTGGAAACACCATATATTTT. V and J are TRBV20-1 and TRBJ1-3, with D unclear. Germline V gene sequence: CDR1 DFQATT, CDR2 SNEGSKA (reference sequence). Trimming removed 5 bases from V and 0 bases from J, with 11 bases in between. This CDR3 has 14 amino acids.

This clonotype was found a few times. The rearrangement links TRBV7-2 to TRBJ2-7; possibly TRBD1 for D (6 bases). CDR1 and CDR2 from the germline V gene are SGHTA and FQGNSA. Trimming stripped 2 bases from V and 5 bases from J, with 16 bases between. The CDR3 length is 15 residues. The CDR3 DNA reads TGTGCCAGCAGCTTATCGACAGGTCCTTTGCACGAGCAGTACTTC. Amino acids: CASSLSTGPLHEQYF.

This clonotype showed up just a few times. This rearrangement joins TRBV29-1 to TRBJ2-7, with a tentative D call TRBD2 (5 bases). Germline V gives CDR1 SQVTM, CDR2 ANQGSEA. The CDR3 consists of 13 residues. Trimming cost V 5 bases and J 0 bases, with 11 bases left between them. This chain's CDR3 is CSVLRARSYEQYF. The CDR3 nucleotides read TGCAGCGTTTTGAGGGCACGCTCCTACGAGCAGTACTTC.

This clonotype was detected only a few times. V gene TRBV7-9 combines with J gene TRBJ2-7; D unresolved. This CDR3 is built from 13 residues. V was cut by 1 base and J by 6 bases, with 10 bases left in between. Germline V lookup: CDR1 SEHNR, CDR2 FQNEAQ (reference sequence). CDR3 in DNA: TGTGCCAGCAGCTTAGAGATCTTCAGCGAGCAGTACTTC. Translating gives CASSLEIFSEQYF. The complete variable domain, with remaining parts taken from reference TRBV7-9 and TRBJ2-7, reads DTGVSQNPRHKITKRGQNVTFRCDPISEHNRLYWYRQTLGQGPEFLTYFQNEAQLEKSRLLSDRFSAERPKGSFSTLEIQRTEQGDSAMYLCASSLEIFSEQYFGPGTRLTVT.

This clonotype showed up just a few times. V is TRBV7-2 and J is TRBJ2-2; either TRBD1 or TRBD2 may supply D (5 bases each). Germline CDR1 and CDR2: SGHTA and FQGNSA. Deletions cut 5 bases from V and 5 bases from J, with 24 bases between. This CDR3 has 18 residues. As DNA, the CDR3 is TGTGCCAGCAGCCATGTCATGGGGGTCCCCACGTGGACCGGGGAGCTGTTTTTT. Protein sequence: CASSHVMGVPTWTGELFF.

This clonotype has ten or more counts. CDR3 DNA sequence: TGCAGTGCTGGGGGACTAGCGGAGAATGAGCAGTTCTTC. It encodes CSAGGLAENEQFF. The genes are TRBV20-1 and TRBJ2-1, with 11 bases lining up with TRBD2. The V gene end was trimmed by 5 bases and the J gene end by 7 bases; junction bases not matched to a gene: 4. The CDR3 runs to 13 residues. Germline V gene sequence: CDR1 DFQATT, CDR2 SNEGSKA (reference sequence).

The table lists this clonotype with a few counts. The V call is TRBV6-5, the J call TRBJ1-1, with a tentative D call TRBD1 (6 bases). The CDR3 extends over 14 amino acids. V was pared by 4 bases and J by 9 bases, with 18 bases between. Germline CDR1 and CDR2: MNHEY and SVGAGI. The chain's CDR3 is CASSSPPTTGKAFF. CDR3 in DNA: TGTGCCAGCAGTTCCCCTCCCACAACAGGGAAAGCTTTCTTT.

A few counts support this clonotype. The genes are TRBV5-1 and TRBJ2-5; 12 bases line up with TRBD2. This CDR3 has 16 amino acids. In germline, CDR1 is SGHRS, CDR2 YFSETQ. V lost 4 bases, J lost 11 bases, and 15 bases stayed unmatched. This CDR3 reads CASSPRTSGVYNEQYF. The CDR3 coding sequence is TGCGCCAGCAGCCCTCGGACTAGCGGGGTTTACAATGAGCAGTACTTC.

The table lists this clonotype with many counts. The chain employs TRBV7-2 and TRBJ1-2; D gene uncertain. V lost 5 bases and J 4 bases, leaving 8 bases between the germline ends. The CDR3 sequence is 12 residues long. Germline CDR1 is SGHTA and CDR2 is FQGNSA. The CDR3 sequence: CASSPLLYGYTF. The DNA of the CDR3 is TGTGCCAGCAGCCCGTTACTCTATGGCTACACCTTC.

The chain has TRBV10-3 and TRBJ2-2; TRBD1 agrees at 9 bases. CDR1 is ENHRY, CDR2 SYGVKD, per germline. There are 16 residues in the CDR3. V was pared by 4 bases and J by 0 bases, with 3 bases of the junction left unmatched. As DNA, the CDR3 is TGTGCCATCAGTGGGCGGGACAGGGCGAACACCGGGGAGCTGTTTTTT. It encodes CAISGRDRANTGELFF.

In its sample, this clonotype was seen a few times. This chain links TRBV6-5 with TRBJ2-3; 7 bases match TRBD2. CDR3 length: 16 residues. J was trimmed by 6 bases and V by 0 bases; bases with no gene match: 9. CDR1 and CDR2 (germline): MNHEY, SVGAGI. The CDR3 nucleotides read TGTGCCAGCAGTTACTCGGCTAGCGGATATTGTGATACGCAGTATTTT. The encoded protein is CASSYSASGYCDTQYF.